Shown below are 3 T cell receptor beta chains from a single sample sequenced in a study of neurological immune-mediated disorders. TCRdb ran MiXCR on the 5' RACE reads and lists one entry per CDR3 protein. The sample yields about 120,000 distinct CDR3 sequences, 3% to 3.5% seen once. Input material: PBMCs. All receptors derive from a woman between 25 and 40 years old with multiple sclerosis.

This clonotype appeared many times. The chain uses TRBV6-2 or TRBV6-3 and TRBJ1-5; D gene uncertain. Germline loops: CDR1 MNHEY, CDR2 SVGEGT. The CDR3 loop spans 14 amino acids. V dropped 2 bases and J dropped 2 bases, with 7 bases sitting between them. CDR3 sequence: CASSYPGGNQPQHF. In DNA, the CDR3 is TGTGCCAGCAGTTACCCCGGCGGCAATCAGCCCCAGCATTTT.

This clonotype was recorded at least ten times. V is TRBV27 and J is TRBJ2-7; the match to TRBD2 covers 8 bases. The V gene end was trimmed by 3 bases and the J gene end by 6 bases; junction bases not matched to a gene: 1. Germline values: CDR1 MNHEY, CDR2 SMNVEV (reference sequence). There are 12 residues in the CDR3. CDR3 coding DNA: TGTGCCAGCAGTTTCCGGGGGGGCGAGCAGTACTTC. Translating gives CASSFRGGEQYF.

This clonotype has a count of ten or more. The chain couples TRBV5-6 to TRBJ1-2; the match to TRBD1 covers 7 bases. The CDR3 runs 15 residues. Germline loops: CDR1 SGHDT, CDR2 YYEEEE. V lost 2 bases, J lost 4 bases, and 8 bases stayed unmatched. The CDR3 region is CASSFEGGVGYGYTF. CDR3 bases: TGTGCCAGCAGCTTTGAAGGGGGCGTTGGCTATGGCTACACCTTC.